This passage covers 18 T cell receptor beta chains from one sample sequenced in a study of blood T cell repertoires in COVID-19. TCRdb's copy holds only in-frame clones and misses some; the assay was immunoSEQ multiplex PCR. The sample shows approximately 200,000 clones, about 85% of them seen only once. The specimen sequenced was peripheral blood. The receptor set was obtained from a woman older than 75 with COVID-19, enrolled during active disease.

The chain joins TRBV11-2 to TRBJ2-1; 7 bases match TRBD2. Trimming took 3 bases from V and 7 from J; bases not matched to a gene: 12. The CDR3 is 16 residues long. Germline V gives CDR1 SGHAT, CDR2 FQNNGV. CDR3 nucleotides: TGTGCCAGCAGCTTTCCCCTCGCTGGGGGAGGGAATGAGCAGTTCTTC. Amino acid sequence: CASSFPLAGGGNEQFF.

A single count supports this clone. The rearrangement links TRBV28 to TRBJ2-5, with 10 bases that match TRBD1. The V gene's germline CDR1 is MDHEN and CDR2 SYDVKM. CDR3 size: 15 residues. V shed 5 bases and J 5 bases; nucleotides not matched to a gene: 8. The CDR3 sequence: CASSGSGTGVETQYF. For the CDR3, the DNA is TGTGCCAGCAGTGGGTCCGGGACAGGGGTCGAGACCCAGTACTTC.

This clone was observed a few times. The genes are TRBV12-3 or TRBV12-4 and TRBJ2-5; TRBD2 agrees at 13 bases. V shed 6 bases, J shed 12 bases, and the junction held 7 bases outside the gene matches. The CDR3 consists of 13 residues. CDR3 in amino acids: CASRPTSGGAKYF. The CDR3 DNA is TGTGCCAGCAGGCCTACTAGCGGGGGGGCTAAGTACTTC.

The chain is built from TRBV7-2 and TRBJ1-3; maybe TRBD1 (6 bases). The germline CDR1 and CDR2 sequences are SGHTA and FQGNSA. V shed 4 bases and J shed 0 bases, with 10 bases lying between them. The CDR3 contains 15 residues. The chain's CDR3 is CASSSTGNSGNTIYF. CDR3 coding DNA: TGTGCCAGCAGCTCTACAGGGAACTCTGGAAACACCATATATTTT.

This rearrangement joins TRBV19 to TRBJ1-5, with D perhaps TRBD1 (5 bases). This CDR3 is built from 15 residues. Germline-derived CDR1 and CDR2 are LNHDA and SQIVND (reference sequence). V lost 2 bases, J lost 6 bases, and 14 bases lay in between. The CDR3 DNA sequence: TGTGCCAGTAGTATAAGTGTCAGGGATCTTCAGCCCCAGCATTTT. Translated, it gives CASSISVRDLQPQHF.

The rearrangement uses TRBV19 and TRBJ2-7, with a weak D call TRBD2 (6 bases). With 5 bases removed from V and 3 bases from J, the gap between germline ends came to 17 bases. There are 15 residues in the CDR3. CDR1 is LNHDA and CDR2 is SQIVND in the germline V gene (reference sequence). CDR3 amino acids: CASSPTRSRFYEQYV. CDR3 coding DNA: TGTGCCAGTAGTCCGACTAGATCCCGATTCTACGAGCAGTACGTC.

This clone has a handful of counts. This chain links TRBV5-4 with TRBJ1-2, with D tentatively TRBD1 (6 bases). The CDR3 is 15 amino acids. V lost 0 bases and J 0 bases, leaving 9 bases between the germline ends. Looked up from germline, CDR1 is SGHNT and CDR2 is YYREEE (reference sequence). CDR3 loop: CASSLGGGSNYGYTF. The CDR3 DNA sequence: TGTGCCAGCAGCTTGGGAGGGGGTTCTAACTATGGCTACACCTTC.

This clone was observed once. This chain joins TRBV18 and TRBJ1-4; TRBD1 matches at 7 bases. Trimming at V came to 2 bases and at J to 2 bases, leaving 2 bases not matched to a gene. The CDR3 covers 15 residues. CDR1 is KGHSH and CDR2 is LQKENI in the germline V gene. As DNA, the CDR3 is TGTGCCAGCTCACCAGAACAGGGGACTAATGAAAAACTGTTTTTT. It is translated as CASSPEQGTNEKLFF.

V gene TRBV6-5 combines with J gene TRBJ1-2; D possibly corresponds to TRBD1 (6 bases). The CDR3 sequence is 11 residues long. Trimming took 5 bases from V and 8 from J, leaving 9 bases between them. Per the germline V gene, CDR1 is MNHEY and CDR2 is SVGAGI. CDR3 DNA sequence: TGTGCCAGCAGTAGGGGGGGCGGCTACACCTTC. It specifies CASSRGGGYTF.

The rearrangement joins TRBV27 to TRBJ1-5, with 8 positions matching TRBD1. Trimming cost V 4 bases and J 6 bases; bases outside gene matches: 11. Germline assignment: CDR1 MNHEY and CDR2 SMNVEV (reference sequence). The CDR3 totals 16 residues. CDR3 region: CASSSDRDRSGQPQHF. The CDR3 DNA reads TGTGCCAGCAGTTCGGACAGGGACAGGTCAGGTCAGCCCCAGCATTTT.

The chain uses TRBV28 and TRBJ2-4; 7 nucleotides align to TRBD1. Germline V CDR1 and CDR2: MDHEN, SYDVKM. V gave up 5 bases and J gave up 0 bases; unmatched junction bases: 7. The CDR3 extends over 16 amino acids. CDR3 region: CASSQPGQIAKNIQYF. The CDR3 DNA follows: TGTGCCAGCAGTCAGCCGGGACAGATAGCCAAAAACATTCAGTACTTC.

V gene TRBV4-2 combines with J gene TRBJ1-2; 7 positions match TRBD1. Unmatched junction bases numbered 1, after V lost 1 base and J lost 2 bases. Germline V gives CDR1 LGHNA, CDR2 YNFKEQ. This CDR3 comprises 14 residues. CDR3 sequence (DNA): TGTGCCAGCAGCCAAGGGGGACAGAACTATGGCTACACCTTC. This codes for CASSQGGQNYGYTF.

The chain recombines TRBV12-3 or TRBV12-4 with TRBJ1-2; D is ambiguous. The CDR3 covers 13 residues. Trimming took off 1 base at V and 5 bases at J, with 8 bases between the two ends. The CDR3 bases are TGTGCCAGCAGTTTAGGGTCGCGATATGGCTACACCTTC. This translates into CASSLGSRYGYTF.

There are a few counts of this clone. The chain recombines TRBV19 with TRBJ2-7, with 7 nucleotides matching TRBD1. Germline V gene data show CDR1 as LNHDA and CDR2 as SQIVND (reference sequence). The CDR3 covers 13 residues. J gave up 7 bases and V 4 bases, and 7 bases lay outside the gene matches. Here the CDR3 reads CASSKQGSMEQYF. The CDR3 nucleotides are TGTGCCAGTAGTAAACAGGGGTCCATGGAGCAGTACTTC.

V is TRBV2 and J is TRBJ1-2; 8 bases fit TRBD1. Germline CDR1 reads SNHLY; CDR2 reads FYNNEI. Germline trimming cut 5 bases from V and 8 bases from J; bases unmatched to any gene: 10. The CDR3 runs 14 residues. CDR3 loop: CASSFYGQGEGYTF. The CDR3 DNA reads TGTGCCAGCAGTTTTTACGGACAGGGTGAAGGCTACACCTTC. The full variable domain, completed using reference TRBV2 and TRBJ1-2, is EPEVTQTPSHQVTQMGQEVILRCVPISNHLYFYWYRQILGQKVEFLVSFYNNEISEKSEIFDDQFSVERPDGSNFTLKIRSTKLEDSAMYFCASSFYGQGEGYTFGSGTRLTVV.

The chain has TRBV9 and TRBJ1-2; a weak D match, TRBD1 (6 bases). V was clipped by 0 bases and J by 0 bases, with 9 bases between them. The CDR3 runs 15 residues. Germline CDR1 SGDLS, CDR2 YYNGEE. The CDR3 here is CASSVGTETNYGYTF. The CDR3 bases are TGTGCCAGCAGCGTAGGGACAGAGACTAACTATGGCTACACCTTC. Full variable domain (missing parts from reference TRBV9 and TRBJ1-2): DSGVTQTPKHLITATGQRVTLRCSPRSGDLSVYWYQQSLDQGLQFLIQYYNGEERAKGNILERFSAQQFPDLHSELNLSSLELGDSALYFCASSVGTETNYGYTFGSGTRLTVV.

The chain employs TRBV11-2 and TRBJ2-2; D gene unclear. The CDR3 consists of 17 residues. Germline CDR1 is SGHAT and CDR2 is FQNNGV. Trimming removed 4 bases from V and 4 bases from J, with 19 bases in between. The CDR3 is CASSSTRGILVTGELFF. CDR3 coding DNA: TGTGCCAGCAGCTCGACCAGAGGCATCTTGGTCACCGGGGAGCTGTTTTTT.

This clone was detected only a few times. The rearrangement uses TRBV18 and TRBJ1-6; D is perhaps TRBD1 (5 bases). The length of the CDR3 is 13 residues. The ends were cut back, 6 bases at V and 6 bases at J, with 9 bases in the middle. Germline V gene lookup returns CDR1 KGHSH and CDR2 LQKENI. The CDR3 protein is CASSETANSPLHF. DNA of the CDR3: TGTGCCAGCTCCGAGACAGCTAATTCACCCCTCCACTTT.